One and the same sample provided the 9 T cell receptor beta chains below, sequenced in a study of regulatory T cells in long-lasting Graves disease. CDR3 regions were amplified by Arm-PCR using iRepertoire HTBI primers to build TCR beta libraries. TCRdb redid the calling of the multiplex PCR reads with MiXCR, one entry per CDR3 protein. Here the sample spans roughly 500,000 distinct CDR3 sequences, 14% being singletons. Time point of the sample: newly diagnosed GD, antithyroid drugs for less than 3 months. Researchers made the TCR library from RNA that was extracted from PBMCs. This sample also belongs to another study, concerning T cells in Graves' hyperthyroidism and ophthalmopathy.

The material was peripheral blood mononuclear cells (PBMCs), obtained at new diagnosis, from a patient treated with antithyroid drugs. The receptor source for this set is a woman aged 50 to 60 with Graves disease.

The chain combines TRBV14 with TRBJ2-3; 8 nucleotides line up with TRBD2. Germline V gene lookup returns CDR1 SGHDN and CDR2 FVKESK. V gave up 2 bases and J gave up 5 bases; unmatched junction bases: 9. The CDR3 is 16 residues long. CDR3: CASSQNPGLGEDTQYF. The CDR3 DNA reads TGTGCCAGCAGCCAAAATCCGGGACTAGGGGAAGATACGCAGTATTTT. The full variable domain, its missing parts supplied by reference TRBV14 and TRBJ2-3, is EAGVTQFPSHSVIEKGQTVTLRCDPISGHDNLYWYRRVMGKEIKFLLHFVKESKQDESGMPNNRFLAERTGGTYSTLKVQPAELEDSGVYFCASSQNPGLGEDTQYFGPGTRLTVL.

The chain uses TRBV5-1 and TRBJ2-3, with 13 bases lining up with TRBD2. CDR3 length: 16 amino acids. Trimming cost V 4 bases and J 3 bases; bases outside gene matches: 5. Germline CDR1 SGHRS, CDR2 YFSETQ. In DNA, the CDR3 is TGCGCCAGCAGCCCATGGACTAGCGGGAGAACAGATACGCAGTATTTT. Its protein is CASSPWTSGRTDTQYF.

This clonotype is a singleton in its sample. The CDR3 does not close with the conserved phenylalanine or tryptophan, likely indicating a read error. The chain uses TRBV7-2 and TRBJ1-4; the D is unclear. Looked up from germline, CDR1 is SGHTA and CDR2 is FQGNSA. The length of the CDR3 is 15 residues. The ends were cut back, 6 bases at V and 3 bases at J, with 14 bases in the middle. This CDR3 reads CASRSLLGANEKLFL. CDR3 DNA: TGTGCCAGCAGGTCGCTCCTCGGAGCTAATGAAAAACTGTTTCTT.

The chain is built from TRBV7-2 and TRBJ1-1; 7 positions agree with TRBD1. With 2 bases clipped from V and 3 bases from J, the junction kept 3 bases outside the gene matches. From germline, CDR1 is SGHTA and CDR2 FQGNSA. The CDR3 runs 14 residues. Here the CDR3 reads CASSLNQGDTEAFF. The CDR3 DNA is TGTGCCAGCAGCTTAAATCAGGGGGACACTGAAGCTTTCTTT.

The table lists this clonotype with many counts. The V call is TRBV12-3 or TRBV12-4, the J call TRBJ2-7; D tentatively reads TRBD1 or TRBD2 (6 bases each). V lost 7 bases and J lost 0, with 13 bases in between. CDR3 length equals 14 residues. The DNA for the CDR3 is TGTGCCAGCACCTTGGGGGGCCCCTCCTACGAGCAGTACTTC. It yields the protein CASTLGGPSYEQYF.

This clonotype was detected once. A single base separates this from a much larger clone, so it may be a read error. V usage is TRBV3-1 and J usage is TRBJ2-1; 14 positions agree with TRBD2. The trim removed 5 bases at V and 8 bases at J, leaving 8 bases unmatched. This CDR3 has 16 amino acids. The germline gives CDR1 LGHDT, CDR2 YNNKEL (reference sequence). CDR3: CASSLTSGRANDEQFF. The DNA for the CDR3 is TGTGCCAGCAGCTTGACTAGCGGGAGGGCCAACGATGAGCAGTTCTTC.

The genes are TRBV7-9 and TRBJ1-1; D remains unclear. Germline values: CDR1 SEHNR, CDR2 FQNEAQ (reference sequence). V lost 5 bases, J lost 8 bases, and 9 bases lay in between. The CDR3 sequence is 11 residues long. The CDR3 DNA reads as TGTGCCAGCAGCAACGAAGTCGAAGCTTTCTTT. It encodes CASSNEVEAFF.

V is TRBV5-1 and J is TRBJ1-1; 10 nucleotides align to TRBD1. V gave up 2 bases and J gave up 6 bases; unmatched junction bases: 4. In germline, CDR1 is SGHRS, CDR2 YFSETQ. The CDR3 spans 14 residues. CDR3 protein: CASSFDRGLAEAFF. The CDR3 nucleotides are TGCGCCAGCAGCTTCGACAGGGGGCTGGCTGAAGCTTTCTTT.

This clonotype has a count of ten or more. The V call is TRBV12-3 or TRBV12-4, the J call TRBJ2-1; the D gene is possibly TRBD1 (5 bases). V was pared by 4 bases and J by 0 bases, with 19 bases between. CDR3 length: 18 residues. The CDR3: CASSSSPTGRHSYNEQFF. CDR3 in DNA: TGTGCCAGCAGTTCCAGCCCCACAGGCCGCCACTCCTACAATGAGCAGTTCTTC.